Reported below is one TCR beta chain. Its antigen is not known. The assay was immunoSEQ multiplex PCR, and TCRdb's table has in-frame clones only and misses some. The sample records about 120,000 clones, around 86% being singletons. The sample belongs to a study of T cell responses to AZD1222 COVID-19 vaccine. Second doses at about 4 or about 12 weeks were pooled. Germline V gene sequence: CDR1 GTSNPN, CDR2 SVGIG (reference sequence). Trimming stripped 5 bases from V and 4 bases from J, with 15 bases between. The CDR3 is made up of 14 amino acids. Whole-study findings and limits: Clonal diversity was possibly underestimated; the donors were predominantly white British and more often female. At 160-218 and 743-854, vaccine-associated CD4 TCRs were dominant, and they spanned spike. Epitopes outside B.1.351 and B.1.1.7 mutated regions reportedly drew nearly half of spike TCRs.

The chain carries TRBV30 and TRBJ1-5, with TRBD1 as a possible D gene (6 bases). The sequenced sample was peripheral blood, obtained 28 days after the second AZD1222 dose. The receptor was isolated from an adult who received the AZD1222 COVID-19 vaccine. The CDR3 spells CAWARTGLNQPQHF. The CDR3 bases are TGTGCCTGGGCCCGAACAGGGCTTAATCAGCCCCAGCATTTT.